This entry lists 16 T cell receptor beta chains sequenced from one sample in a study of T cell repertoires and Cas9 in healthy adults. Here immunoSEQ multiplex PCR was the method, and the copy in TCRdb shows in-frame clones only, minus some. The sample carries around 23,000 clones, approximately 90% recorded once. Sequencing was performed on CD4+ effector T cells (CD127+, CD25-, CD137-, CD154-) from PBMCs; culture status not recorded. These receptors were collected from a human donor in good health.

The chain joins TRBV29-1 to TRBJ2-3; the D gene is possibly TRBD2 (6 bases). There are 12 residues in the CDR3. V was trimmed by 5 bases and J by 8 bases, leaving 14 bases between them. Germline V gene sequence: CDR1 SQVTM, CDR2 ANQGSEA. CDR3 coding DNA: TGCAGCGTTTCAGCAGCAGCGGGTACGCAGTATTTT. Protein product: CSVSAAAGTQYF.

The chain carries TRBV6-1 and TRBJ2-5; TRBD1 might be the D (6 bases). The J call may be faulty, since TRBJ2-7 better matches the DNA end. Germline CDR1 is MNHNS and CDR2 is SASEGT. The CDR3 length is 13 residues. In DNA form, the CDR3 reads TGTGCCAGCGGGACGAGGGGGACCTACGAGCAGTACTTC. Its protein is CASGTRGTYEQYF.

The chain joins TRBV27 to TRBJ1-4, with 7 bases lining up with TRBD1. Germline V gene data show CDR1 as MNHEY and CDR2 as SMNVEV (reference sequence). Trimming took 5 bases from V and 3 from J; bases not matched to a gene: 0. The CDR3 is 13 amino acids. The CDR3 reads CASSRGPNEKLFF. CDR3 DNA sequence: TGTGCCAGCAGTAGGGGGCCTAATGAAAAACTGTTTTTT.

The CDR3 sequence is CASSSSRGGTGELFF. CDR3 in DNA: TGTGCCAGCAGCTCATCCAGGGGGGGCACCGGGGAGCTGTTTTTT. The chain links TRBV7-3 to TRBJ2-2, with D tentatively TRBD1 or TRBD2 (7 bases each). V shed 4 bases and J shed 4 bases, with 13 bases lying between them. The CDR3 loop spans 15 amino acids. Germline assignment: CDR1 SGHTA and CDR2 FQGTGA.

This chain connects TRBV5-1 to TRBJ2-3; D is uncertain. Germline CDR1 SGHRS, CDR2 YFSETQ. The CDR3 has 14 residues. The V end lost 6 bases, the J end lost 2 bases, and 13 bases lay between the germline ends. CDR3 sequence (DNA): TGCGCCAGCAAAAGGGCGCAGAACACAGATACGCAGTATTTT. Its protein is CASKRAQNTDTQYF.

This chain connects TRBV25-1 to TRBJ2-2; D is unresolved. This CDR3 is 14 amino acids long. CDR1 MGHDK and CDR2 SYGVNS come from the germline V gene. Between the trimmed V and J ends, which lost 5 bases and 1 base, there was a span of 8 bases. The CDR3 sequence is CASSRRLNTGELFF. In DNA form, the CDR3 reads TGTGCCAGCAGTAGGCGCCTGAACACCGGGGAGCTGTTTTTT.

This rearrangement joins TRBV9 to TRBJ2-3; tentative D call: TRBD2 (6 bases). The CDR3 length is 16 residues. Trimming removed 3 bases from V and 3 bases from J, with 17 bases in between. The V gene's germline CDR1 is SGDLS and CDR2 YYNGEE. The CDR3 DNA sequence: TGTGCCAGCAGCGCCAGAGCGGGTGTGGGGACAGATACGCAGTATTTT. It yields the protein CASSARAGVGTDTQYF.

V usage is TRBV29-1 and J usage is TRBJ1-4; TRBD1 might be the D (5 bases). Germline CDR1 reads SQVTM; CDR2 reads ANQGSEA. With 0 bases removed from V and 4 bases from J, the gap between germline ends came to 9 bases. The CDR3 is 14 amino acids. As DNA, the CDR3 is TGCAGCGTTGAAGAAAGGGGCCTTAATGAAAAACTGTTTTTT. It specifies CSVEERGLNEKLFF.

The rearrangement joins TRBV11-3 to TRBJ2-3; D perhaps matches TRBD2 (6 bases). Per germline, CDR1 SGHNT and CDR2 YENEEA. The CDR3 has 13 residues. V lost 9 bases to trimming and J lost 2 bases, with 12 bases between them. The CDR3 spells CARPGLYTDTQYF. The CDR3 region has the DNA TGTGCCAGACCGGGACTCTACACAGATACGCAGTATTTT.

The sample holds a few counts of this clone. The genes are TRBV6-5 and TRBJ1-5; D is unresolved. The ends were cut back, 10 bases at V and 0 bases at J, with 10 bases in the middle. The V gene's germline CDR1 is MNHEY and CDR2 SVGAGI. This CDR3 contains 13 residues. The CDR3 here is CATRRDSNQPQHF. The CDR3 bases are TGTGCCACCAGGAGAGATAGCAATCAGCCCCAGCATTTT.

On this clone itself: The sample has other DNA sequences that encode this CDR3 too. This chain uses TRBV23-1 with TRBJ2-7, with D unresolved. TRBV23-1 carries the ORF label, with uncertain function. V lost 2 bases to trimming and J lost 3 bases, with 17 bases between them. The CDR3 runs to 16 residues. CDR3: CASSQIGFRGIYEQYV. The CDR3 region has the DNA TGCGCCAGCAGTCAAATAGGATTCCGTGGAATCTACGAGCAGTACGTC.

The CDR3 region has the DNA TGTGCCAGCAGTGAGGGGGGCTACAATCAGCCCCAGCATTTT. It is translated as CASSEGGYNQPQHF. The rearrangement joins TRBV6-5 to TRBJ1-5, with TRBD1 as a possible D gene (6 bases). The CDR3 totals 14 residues. Trimming pared 5 bases from V and 3 bases from J, leaving 11 bases between. Germline CDR1 and CDR2: MNHEY and SVGAGI.

This sequence joins TRBV18 and TRBJ2-1; a possible D gene is TRBD1 (5 bases). Germline V gene sequence: CDR1 KGHSH, CDR2 LQKENI. V was trimmed by 3 bases and J by 5 bases, leaving 8 bases between them. The CDR3 length is 13 residues. CDR3 sequence reads: CASSPTVNNEQFF. In DNA form, the CDR3 reads TGTGCCAGCTCACCGACAGTGAACAATGAGCAGTTCTTC.

V gene TRBV7-2 combines with J gene TRBJ2-1, with D possibly TRBD2 on 6 matching bases. V was pared by 7 bases and J by 0 bases, with 16 bases between. Germline loops: CDR1 SGHTA, CDR2 FQGNSA. The CDR3 loop spans 16 amino acids. DNA for the CDR3: TGTGCCAGCACCCCAAGGGTCGGGAGCTCCTACAATGAGCAGTTCTTC. Amino acids: CASTPRVGSSYNEQFF.

The genes are TRBV7-2 and TRBJ1-6; unclear D gene. The CDR3 length is 15 residues. Trimming cost V 1 base and J 6 bases, with 10 bases left between them. CDR1 is SGHTA and CDR2 is FQGNSA in the germline V gene. In DNA, the CDR3 is TGTGCCAGCAGCTTAGTTAAGATGGGTAATTCACCCCTCCACTTT. This encodes CASSLVKMGNSPLHF. The full variable domain, with the rest looked up from reference TRBV7-2 and TRBJ1-6, is GAGVSQSPSNKVTEKGKDVELRCDPISGHTALYWYRQSLGQGLEFLIYFQGNSAPDKSGLPSDRFSAERTGGSVSTLTIQRTQQEDSAVYLCASSLVKMGNSPLHFGNGTRLTVT.

This clone was picked up one time. The chain is built from TRBV18 and TRBJ1-3; 7 bases agree with TRBD1. The length of the CDR3 is 13 residues. The ends lost 4 bases at V and 6 bases at J; junction bases unmatched: 3. The germline CDR1 and CDR2 sequences are KGHSH and LQKENI. The CDR3 DNA reads TGTGCCAGCTCACAGGGGGCCGAAAACACCATATATTTT. The encoded protein is CASSQGAENTIYF.